The 32 T cell receptor beta chains below were found in one sample sequenced in a study of shared clonotypes between healthy human individuals. Using immunoSEQ multiplex PCR, the repertoire was profiled, and TCRdb retains in-frame clones only, with some absent. The sample carries about 2,500,000 clones, just over 90% recorded once. Sequenced input: naive CD4+ T cells sorted from blood. This sample's subset: CD45RA+ positively selected. The receptor set was obtained from a man between 18 and 29 years old in good health.

CDR3 bases: TGTGCCAGCATTCCGGGACAGGGGGCGAGCTGGGAGACCCAGTACTTC. This sequence encodes CASIPGQGASWETQYF. The genes are TRBV28 and TRBJ2-5; 12 bases agree with TRBD1. Trimming at V came to 7 bases and at J to 5 bases, leaving 11 bases not matched to a gene. The CDR3 consists of 16 residues. Germline CDR1 MDHEN, CDR2 SYDVKM.

The chain couples TRBV9 to TRBJ2-6; 11 nucleotides align to TRBD2. This CDR3 is 19 amino acids long. After removal of 3 bases from V and 4 bases from J, the junction contained 12 bases not matched to a gene. CDR1 is SGDLS and CDR2 is YYNGEE in the germline V gene. This chain's CDR3 is CASSESDSGGALGANVLTF. The CDR3 DNA reads TGTGCCAGCAGCGAATCAGATAGCGGGGGGGCCCTAGGGGCCAACGTCCTGACTTTC.

The chain carries TRBV5-1 and TRBJ1-2, with 11 bases that match TRBD1. Trimming cost V 5 bases and J 7 bases; bases outside gene matches: 10. CDR1 SGHRS and CDR2 YFSETQ come from the germline V gene. This CDR3 is 15 amino acids long. The CDR3 sequence: CASSFYGQGAAGYTF. CDR3 bases: TGCGCCAGCAGTTTCTACGGACAGGGGGCCGCTGGCTACACCTTC.

The chain carries TRBV28 and TRBJ2-5; 7 nucleotides match TRBD1. Trimming removed 5 bases from V and 5 bases from J; junction bases left unmatched: 11. Per the germline V gene, CDR1 is MDHEN and CDR2 is SYDVKM. The CDR3 consists of 15 residues. DNA for the CDR3: TGTGCCAGCAGTCCCCACCGACAGGGCCCCGAGACCCAGTACTTC. Amino acids: CASSPHRQGPETQYF.

In this sample, this clone turned up once. The gene calls are TRBV11-2 and TRBJ1-5; D unresolved. Germline lookup yields CDR1 SGHAT and CDR2 FQNNGV. V was shortened by 0 bases and J by 5 bases, with 8 bases between the two germline ends. This CDR3 spans 14 amino acids. The CDR3 sequence: CASSLDREDQPQHF. CDR3 nucleotides: TGTGCCAGCAGCTTAGATCGGGAGGATCAGCCCCAGCATTTT.

The chain combines TRBV11-2 with TRBJ2-1; D may be TRBD1 or TRBD2 (5 bases each). The V end was cut by 4 bases, the J end by 10 bases, with 11 bases between. The CDR3 extends over 12 amino acids. CDR1 SGHAT and CDR2 FQNNGV come from the germline V gene. The CDR3 here is CASSWGYPEQFF. Written as DNA, the CDR3 is TGTGCCAGCAGCTGGGGGTACCCGGAGCAGTTCTTC.

The V gene is TRBV28, the J gene TRBJ2-5, with D unresolved. The J call could be wrong; TRBJ2-7 is a better fit for the DNA end. Germline V lookup: CDR1 MDHEN, CDR2 SYDVKM. CDR3 length: 14 residues. Here the CDR3 DNA reads TGTGCCAGCAGTTTGGTCACTCCCTCCTACGAGCAGTACTTC. This gives the protein CASSLVTPSYEQYF.

This chain connects TRBV27 to TRBJ2-1, with TRBD1 identical over 12 bases. V dropped 6 bases and J dropped 14; count of bases not matched to a gene: 14. Germline-derived CDR1 and CDR2 are MNHEY and SMNVEV (reference sequence). This CDR3 contains 15 residues. The CDR3 nucleotides are TGTGCCAGCAGCACCGCCGGGACAGGGGGCCCCCGTAAGTTCTTC. This codes for CASSTAGTGGPRKFF.

V usage is TRBV7-9 and J usage is TRBJ2-7, with TRBD1 as a possible D gene (5 bases). The ends were cut back, 6 bases at V and 2 bases at J, with 14 bases in the middle. The CDR3 runs 14 residues. The germline CDR1 and CDR2 sequences are SEHNR and FQNEAQ (reference sequence). The CDR3 nucleotides are TGTGCCAGCAGTTCTACCGACAGACCCTACGAGCAGTACTTC. This translates into CASSSTDRPYEQYF.

With regard to this clone: At the DNA level, this CDR3 is encoded by other sequences in the same sample as well. This sequence joins TRBV18 and TRBJ2-7; maybe TRBD1 (6 bases). V was trimmed by 0 bases and J by 4 bases, leaving 13 bases between them. Germline CDR1 and CDR2: KGHSH and LQKENI. The length of the CDR3 is 15 residues. DNA of the CDR3: TGTGCCAGCTCACCACCTGCAGGGGCGCCGTACGAGCAGTACTTC. Amino acid sequence: CASSPPAGAPYEQYF.

The chain carries TRBV7-2 and TRBJ2-3; TRBD1 matches 9 bases. Trimming took 6 bases from V and 3 from J; bases not matched to a gene: 7. CDR1 is SGHTA and CDR2 is FQGNSA in the germline V gene. CDR3 length: 15 residues. The CDR3 DNA reads as TGTGCCAGCAGGAGGGCGACAGGGGGAACAGATACGCAGTATTTT. Amino acids: CASRRATGGTDTQYF. The variable domain in full, with the rest retrieved from reference TRBV7-2 and TRBJ2-3, is GAGVSQSPSNKVTEKGKDVELRCDPISGHTALYWYRQSLGQGLEFLIYFQGNSAPDKSGLPSDRFSAERTGGSVSTLTIQRTQQEDSAVYLCASRRATGGTDTQYFGPGTRLTVL.

The chain employs TRBV5-1 and TRBJ2-7, with TRBD1 matching 10 bases. The junction had 6 bases not matched to a gene; V was cut back by 3 bases and J by 3 bases. Per germline, CDR1 SGHRS and CDR2 YFSETQ. The CDR3 is 15 residues long. The chain's CDR3 is CASSSSGTGDYEQYF. DNA of the CDR3: TGCGCCAGCAGCTCTTCCGGGACAGGGGACTACGAGCAGTACTTC.

The rearrangement joins TRBV5-1 to TRBJ2-3; 11 bases match TRBD2. The germline V gene encodes CDR1 SGHRS and CDR2 YFSETQ. The junction had 8 bases not matched to a gene; V was cut back by 2 bases and J by 0 bases. This CDR3 has 18 residues. This CDR3 reads CASSFAVAGGTSTDTQYF. The DNA for the CDR3 is TGCGCCAGCAGCTTTGCGGTAGCGGGAGGGACTAGCACAGATACGCAGTATTTT.

Points on this clone: The sample contains more than one DNA sequence encoding this CDR3. The gene calls are TRBV5-1 and TRBJ1-3; D not resolved. The germline V gene has CDR1 SGHRS and CDR2 YFSETQ. This CDR3 is built from 15 residues. Trimming stripped 3 bases from V and 0 bases from J, with 10 bases between. CDR3 loop: CASSSDGSSGNTIYF. The CDR3 DNA is TGCGCCAGCAGCTCCGACGGTAGCTCTGGAAACACCATATATTTT.

This chain joins TRBV18 and TRBJ2-3; TRBD2 might be the D (5 bases). The germline V gene has CDR1 KGHSH and CDR2 LQKENI. This CDR3 comprises 14 residues. V was pared by 0 bases and J by 6 bases, with 10 bases between. The CDR3 region is CASSPPMSGDTQYF. CDR3 DNA sequence: TGTGCCAGCTCACCACCCATGTCGGGGGATACGCAGTATTTT. Full variable domain (rest looked up from reference TRBV18 and TRBJ2-3): NAGVMQNPRHLVRRRGQEARLRCSPMKGHSHVYWYRQLPEEGLKFMVYLQKENIIDESGMPKERFSAEFPKEGPSILRIQQVVRGDSAAYFCASSPPMSGDTQYFGPGTRLTVL.

This rearrangement joins TRBV5-1 to TRBJ2-2, with a tentative D call TRBD1 (6 bases). The V end lost 3 bases, the J end lost 5 bases, and 14 bases lay between the germline ends. The CDR3 length is 15 residues. The V gene's germline CDR1 is SGHRS and CDR2 YFSETQ. The CDR3 bases are TGCGCCAGCAGCTACCGGGACAAAGGAACCGGGGAGCTGTTTTTT. It encodes CASSYRDKGTGELFF.

J is TRBJ2-1 and V is TRBV2, with 7 bases aligning to TRBD2. V shed 4 bases and J 0 bases; nucleotides not matched to a gene: 6. Germline V gene lookup returns CDR1 SNHLY and CDR2 FYNNEI. The CDR3 is 16 amino acids. The CDR3 is CASSGGGGRSYNEQFF. The CDR3 DNA is TGTGCCAGCAGTGGGGGCGGGGGACGCTCCTACAATGAGCAGTTCTTC.

V is TRBV28 and J is TRBJ2-3, with 8 bases lining up with TRBD2. V dropped 3 bases and J dropped 4; count of bases not matched to a gene: 6. There are 15 residues in the CDR3. CDR1 is MDHEN and CDR2 is SYDVKM in the germline V gene. CDR3 DNA: TGTGCCAGCAGTTTTGCGGGGGGAGGTGCAGATACGCAGTATTTT. Protein sequence: CASSFAGGGADTQYF.

V usage is TRBV25-1 and J usage is TRBJ2-6; D unclear. CDR1 is MGHDK and CDR2 is SYGVNS in the germline V gene. The germline V and J ends were trimmed by 8 bases and 6 bases, with 8 bases remaining between them. The CDR3 sequence is 12 residues long. CDR3 in DNA: TGTGCCAGCGGGCCTGAGGCCAACGTCCTGACTTTC. Amino acids: CASGPEANVLTF.

J is TRBJ2-3 and V is TRBV19, with D uncertain. The CDR3 has 14 residues. Trimming took off 5 bases at V and 1 base at J, with 10 bases between the two ends. The germline V gene has CDR1 LNHDA and CDR2 SQIVND (reference sequence). CDR3 loop: CASSFRGGTDTQYF. DNA for the CDR3: TGTGCCAGTAGTTTTCGTGGGGGCACAGATACGCAGTATTTT.

The gene calls are TRBV2 and TRBJ1-4, with D possibly TRBD1 on 5 matching bases. CDR3 length: 12 amino acids. V was clipped by 8 bases and J by 7 bases, with 11 bases between them. Germline V gene lookup returns CDR1 SNHLY and CDR2 FYNNEI. CDR3 coding DNA: TGTGCCAGCGGAGCAGGGTCTGAAAAACTGTTTTTT. The encoded protein is CASGAGSEKLFF.

This rearrangement joins TRBV18 to TRBJ1-3; D is perhaps TRBD1 (5 bases). The CDR3 covers 17 residues. Trimming removed 0 bases from V and 0 bases from J, with 12 bases in between. The V gene's germline CDR1 is KGHSH and CDR2 LQKENI. CDR3 in DNA: TGTGCCAGCTCACCACCGCTAGGGACTTTCTCTGGAAACACCATATATTTT. Its translation: CASSPPLGTFSGNTIYF.

This chain joins TRBV5-5 and TRBJ1-2, with D unclear. This CDR3 comprises 14 residues. Trimming took 5 bases from V and 8 from J, leaving 19 bases between them. Per the germline V gene, CDR1 is SGHKS and CDR2 is YYEKEE (reference sequence). CDR3 DNA sequence: TGTGCCAGCAGGGAGGAGGCGGCGAAGGGAGGCTACACCTTC. Protein: CASREEAAKGGYTF.

The chain joins TRBV5-1 to TRBJ1-5; D might be TRBD1 (5 bases). Germline V CDR1 and CDR2: SGHRS, YFSETQ. The CDR3 loop spans 15 amino acids. V shed 0 bases and J shed 4 bases, with 11 bases lying between them. CDR3 DNA: TGCGCCAGCAGCTTGGAGTGGGGGGGAAATCAGCCCCAGCATTTT. Protein sequence: CASSLEWGGNQPQHF. The full variable domain, in which reference TRBV5-1 and TRBJ1-5 provide the parts outside the CDR3, is KAGVTQTPRYLIKTRGQQVTLSCSPISGHRSVSWYQQTPGQGLQFLFEYFSETQRNKGNFPGRFSGRQFSNSRSEMNVSTLELGDSALYLCASSLEWGGNQPQHFGDGTRLSIL.

The chain uses TRBV6-1 and TRBJ1-1, with a possible D match to TRBD1 (5 bases). The CDR3 runs 15 residues. Trimming pared 4 bases from V and 4 bases from J, leaving 16 bases between. The germline CDR1 and CDR2 sequences are MNHNS and SASEGT. CDR3 nucleotides: TGTGCCAGCAGTGCCTTAGCCTTCCAGGGCACTGAAGCTTTCTTT. Translation: CASSALAFQGTEAFF.

The chain uses TRBV6-5 and TRBJ2-1; D not certain. Germline V lookup: CDR1 MNHEY, CDR2 SVGAGI. V shed 4 bases and J shed 1 base, with 8 bases lying between them. The CDR3 has 14 amino acids. This chain's CDR3 is CASSLGLSYNEQFF. CDR3 DNA sequence: TGTGCCAGCAGTTTAGGGTTGTCCTACAATGAGCAGTTCTTC.

CDR3 residues: CASSLHWTGVARIGDGEQYF. DNA for the CDR3: TGTGCCAGCAGTTTGCACTGGACGGGGGTTGCCAGAATAGGGGACGGCGAGCAGTACTTC. This chain joins TRBV28 and TRBJ2-7; weak D call: TRBD2 (6 bases). The V end lost 3 bases, the J end lost 6 bases, and 33 bases lay between the germline ends. Germline values: CDR1 MDHEN, CDR2 SYDVKM. The CDR3 is 20 residues long.

V usage is TRBV7-2 and J usage is TRBJ2-5; tentatively, D is TRBD1 or TRBD2 (5 bases each). Germline CDR1 and CDR2: SGHTA and FQGNSA. The CDR3 length is 15 residues. V lost 2 bases and J lost 5, with 15 bases in between. Here the CDR3 DNA reads TGTGCCAGCAGCTTATCGCAACTAGAGGGGGAGACCCAGTACTTC. This encodes CASSLSQLEGETQYF.

The chain has TRBV14 and TRBJ2-2; 7 bases are shared with TRBD1. V lost 4 bases, J lost 6 bases, and 11 bases stayed unmatched. The CDR3 spans 16 residues. CDR1 SGHDN and CDR2 FVKESK come from the germline V gene. CDR3 DNA sequence: TGTGCCAGCAGCCCTAATCCGGGACAGTTGGCCGGGGAGCTGTTTTTT. It encodes CASSPNPGQLAGELFF.

The chain combines TRBV5-1 with TRBJ1-6; D not resolved. CDR3 length: 14 amino acids. The V gene's germline CDR1 is SGHRS and CDR2 YFSETQ. Deletions cut 3 bases from V and 9 bases from J, with 13 bases between. The CDR3 reads CASSYRPSGSPLHF. The CDR3 nucleotides read TGCGCCAGCAGCTATAGGCCGTCCGGTTCACCCCTCCACTTT.

In its sample, this clone was seen once. V and J are TRBV19 and TRBJ1-1; no reliable D call. The CDR3 contains 13 residues. V was cut by 6 bases and J by 2 bases, with 10 bases left in between. The germline gives CDR1 LNHDA, CDR2 SQIVND (reference sequence). CDR3 bases: TGTGCCAGTAGCCTACAGAGTAACACTGAAGCTTTCTTT. It specifies CASSLQSNTEAFF.

The J gene is TRBJ1-2, the V gene TRBV21-1. TRBV21-1 is a recognized pseudogene. The CDR3 has 13 amino acids. CDR3 sequence reads: CASSKRGPYGYTF. CDR3 coding DNA: TGTGCCAGCAGCAAAAGGGGACCTTATGGCTACACCTTC.